Here is one T cell receptor beta chain with its context. Its specificity is unknown. This CDR3 is 13 amino acids long. Germline CDR1 is SGHTA and CDR2 is FQGNSA. V shed 2 bases and J shed 5 bases, with 9 bases lying between them. Reverse transcription of all isolated RNA meant that expressed TCRB transcripts were sequenced. The table came from immunoSEQ multiplex PCR; TCRdb's copy has only in-frame clones and leaves some out. The sample shows over 40,000 clones, roughly 68% of them seen only once. This sample is drawn from a study of beta chain features in type 1 diabetes. Study-wide background: Healthy donors, compared against patients, showed similar age, gender and cell yields. Over all samples combined, about 99,000,000 sorted cells were examined.

It was via CD45RO/CCR7/CD25/CD127/CD95/CD27 that CD4+ naive, central memory, regulatory and stem cell-like memory cells were sorted. Study results and limitations: Sequencing used cDNA, and cells with high TCR expression could therefore be over-represented. TCRB CDR3 length was moderately but significantly reduced in all four CD4+ subsets of Type 1 diabetes patients.

The sequence was collected from a woman younger than 35 with type 1 diabetes. The V call is TRBV7-2, the J call TRBJ1-1, with D unresolved. What was sequenced was Tregs from blood. Here the CDR3 reads CASSLSPLTEAFF. CDR3 in DNA: TGTGCCAGCAGCTTAAGCCCATTGACTGAAGCTTTCTTT.